Listed below are T cell receptor beta chains from one sample, sequenced in a study of blood T cell repertoires in COVID-19. This table comes from immunoSEQ multiplex PCR, and its TCRdb copy is limited to in-frame clones, with some not included. The table lists 80,000 to 95,000 clones, 88% of them singletons. Input material: peripheral blood. The receptors derive from a man in his 70s with acute or convalescent COVID-19. Both conserved end residues are trimmed from each CDR3.

>TRBJ2-7|TRBV28
ASSSYGTSASGEQY
>TRBJ1-5|TRBV19
ASSTLEFSNNQPQH
>TRBJ1-5|TRBV30
AWTDSWDQPQH
>TRBJ2-1|TRBV6-1
ASSEERGSYNEQF
>TRBJ1-1|TRBV4-1
ASSQDGGTGNTEAF
>TRBJ2-3|TRBV6-4
ASSDGAGAADTQY
>TRBJ1-2|TRBV19
ASSTDRGRSYGYT
>TRBJ2-4|TRBV19
ASSINVPQGRLAKNIQY
>TRBJ2-2|TRBV7-2
ASSLGRGQAGELF
>TRBJ2-1|TRBV5-1
ASTLEPEPYNEQF